The rows below give T cell receptor beta chains drawn from one sample of a study of shared clonotypes between healthy human individuals. Only in-frame clones appear in the TCRdb table, and some are missing; sequencing was by immunoSEQ multiplex PCR. In the table there are fewer than 1.8 million clones, less than 99% of which are singletons. Sequenced input: naive CD4+ T cells sorted from blood. The receptors were gathered from a man aged 25-40 years in good health. The CDR3 runs from the conserved cysteine through the conserved F or W. D genes are given only for firm matches.

j_gene	v_gene	len	d_gene	CDR3aa	CDR3nt
TRBJ1-1	TRBV7-9	13	.	CASRTRTEPEAFF	TGTGCCAGCAGAACACGGACGGAACCTGAAGCTTTCTTT
TRBJ2-1	TRBV6-1	14	TRBD1	CASSEWGQDNEQFF	TGTGCCAGCAGTGAATGGGGACAGGACAATGAGCAGTTCTTC
TRBJ2-3	TRBV5-1	18	TRBD2	CASSLLGTSGRPQGTQYF	TGCGCCAGCAGCTTGTTAGGGACTAGCGGACGGCCTCAGGGTACGCAGTATTTT
TRBJ2-1	TRBV5-1	15	.	CASSLAGTIHNEQFF	TGCGCCAGCAGCTTGGCCGGGACGATCCACAATGAGCAGTTCTTC
TRBJ2-2	TRBV18	17	.	CASSSLSLPGPTGELFF	TGTGCCAGCTCATCCCTCTCCCTCCCGGGACCCACCGGGGAGCTGTTTTTT
TRBJ1-4	TRBV4-3	16	.	CASSQDLRRLNEKLFF	TGCGCCAGCAGCCAAGATCTTCGCAGGCTAAATGAAAAACTGTTTTTT
TRBJ1-5	TRBV15	14	.	CATSRDLDNQPQHF	TGTGCCACCAGCAGAGATCTCGACAATCAGCCCCAGCATTTT
TRBJ2-1	TRBV6-5	14	TRBD1	CASSRLQGAHEQFF	TGTGCCAGCAGTCGATTACAGGGGGCCCATGAGCAGTTCTTC
TRBJ2-5	TRBV27	13	.	CASRRDIQETQYF	TGTGCCAGCAGGCGGGACATCCAAGAGACCCAGTACTTC
TRBJ1-2	TRBV7-2	15	TRBD1	CASSPSRDRWDGYTF	TGTGCCAGCAGCCCCTCCCGGGACAGGTGGGATGGCTACACCTTC
TRBJ2-1	TRBV7-3	13	.	CASSLNLKDEQFF	TGTGCCAGCAGCTTAAACCTTAAGGATGAGCAGTTCTTC
TRBJ2-1	TRBV6-5	15	TRBD2	CASRHPSGNYNEQFF	TGTGCCAGCCGACACCCTAGCGGGAATTACAATGAGCAGTTCTTC
TRBJ1-4	TRBV25-1	16	TRBD1	CASSEYFGTANEKLFF	TGTGCCAGCAGTGAATATTTTGGGACAGCAAATGAAAAACTGTTTTTT
TRBJ2-7	TRBV7-2	14	.	CASRLDRNTYEQYF	TGTGCCAGCAGACTCGACCGCAACACCTACGAGCAGTACTTC
TRBJ2-5	TRBV28	16	TRBD1	CASSRQGQLGVGTQYF	TGTGCCAGCAGTAGACAGGGGCAATTAGGGGTCGGGACCCAGTACTTC
TRBJ2-7	TRBV5-6	15	.	CASSFLGVLSYEQYF	TGTGCCAGCAGCTTTTTGGGGGTCCTCTCCTACGAGCAGTACTTC